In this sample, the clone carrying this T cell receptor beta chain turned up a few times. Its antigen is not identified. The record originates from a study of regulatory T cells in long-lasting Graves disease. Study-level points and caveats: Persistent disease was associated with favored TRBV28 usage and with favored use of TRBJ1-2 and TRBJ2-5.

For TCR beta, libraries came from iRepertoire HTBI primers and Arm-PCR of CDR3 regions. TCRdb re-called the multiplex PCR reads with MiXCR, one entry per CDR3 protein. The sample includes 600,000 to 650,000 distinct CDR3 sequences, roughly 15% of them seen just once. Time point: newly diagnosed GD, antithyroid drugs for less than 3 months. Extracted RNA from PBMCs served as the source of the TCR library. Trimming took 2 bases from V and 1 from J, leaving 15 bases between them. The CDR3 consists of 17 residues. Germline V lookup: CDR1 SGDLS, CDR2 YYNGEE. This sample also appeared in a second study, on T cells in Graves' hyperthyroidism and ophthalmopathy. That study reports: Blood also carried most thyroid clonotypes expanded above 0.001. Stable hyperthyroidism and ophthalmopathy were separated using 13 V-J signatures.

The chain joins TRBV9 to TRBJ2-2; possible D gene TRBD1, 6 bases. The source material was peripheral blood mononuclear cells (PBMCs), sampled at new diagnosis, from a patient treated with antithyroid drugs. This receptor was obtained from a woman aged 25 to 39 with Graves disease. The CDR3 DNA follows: TGTGCCAGCAGCGTCGATACAGGGAGCGGGAACACCGGGGAGCTGTTTTTT. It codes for CASSVDTGSGNTGELFF.